This T cell receptor (beta chain) derives from a study of blood T cell repertoires in COVID-19. Sequencing used immunoSEQ multiplex PCR; TCRdb keeps in-frame clones, though not all of them. The repertoire consists of 95,000 to 110,000 clones, with approximately 83% occurring once and the leading ten covering approximately 3.3%. The CDR3 runs 15 residues. Germline-derived CDR1 and CDR2 are SGHVS and FNYEAQ. V was trimmed by 5 bases and J by 2 bases, leaving 15 bases between them. Sequencing was performed on peripheral blood. This chain connects TRBV7-6 to TRBJ1-2; no clear D gene. The clonotype originates from a woman at least 80 years old with active or convalescent COVID-19. The CDR3 is CASSARSRLNYGYTF. DNA for the CDR3: TGTGCCAGCAGCGCGCGTTCCCGACTAAACTATGGCTACACCTTC.